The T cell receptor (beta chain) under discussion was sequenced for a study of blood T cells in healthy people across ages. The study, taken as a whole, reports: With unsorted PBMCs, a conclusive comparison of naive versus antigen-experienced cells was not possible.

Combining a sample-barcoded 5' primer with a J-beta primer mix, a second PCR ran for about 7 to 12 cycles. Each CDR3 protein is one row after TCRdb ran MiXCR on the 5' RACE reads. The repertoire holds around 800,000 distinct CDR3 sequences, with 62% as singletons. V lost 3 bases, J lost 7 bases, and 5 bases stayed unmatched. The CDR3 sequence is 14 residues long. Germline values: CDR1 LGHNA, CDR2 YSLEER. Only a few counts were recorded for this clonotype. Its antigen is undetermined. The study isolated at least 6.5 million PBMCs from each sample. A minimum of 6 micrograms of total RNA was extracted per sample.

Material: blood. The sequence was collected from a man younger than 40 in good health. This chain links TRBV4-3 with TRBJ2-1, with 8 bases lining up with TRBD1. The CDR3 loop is CASSQRTGYNEQFF. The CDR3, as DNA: TGCGCCAGCAGCCAGCGGACAGGGTATAATGAGCAGTTCTTC.